There are many counts of the clone carrying this T cell receptor beta chain. Its antigen remains unknown. The germline V gene encodes CDR1 MNHEY and CDR2 SMNVEV (reference sequence). Trimming pared 2 bases from V and 4 bases from J, leaving 8 bases between. This CDR3 comprises 13 residues. From the 5' RACE reads, TCRdb called clonotypes with MiXCR, one entry per CDR3 protein. The sample has about 120,000 distinct CDR3 sequences, around 3% seen once. This sample is part of a study of neurological immune-mediated disorders. Points from the study as a whole: The most TCR clonal expansion was seen in HTLV-1-associated myelopathy, and the least was seen in multiple sclerosis, which fell below healthy controls.

The sequencing input was PBMCs. The sequence was collected from a woman between 25 and 40 years old with multiple sclerosis. This chain links TRBV27 with TRBJ1-1; the D is unclear. The CDR3 reads CASSLLGSTEAFF. In DNA, the CDR3 is TGTGCCAGCAGTTTACTCGGGAGCACTGAAGCTTTCTTT.